A selection of T cell receptor beta chains follows, all from one sample in a study of T cells after yellow fever vaccination. A single record per CDR3 protein comes from TCRdb applying MiXCR to the 5' RACE reads. The sample has roughly 150,000 distinct CDR3 sequences; 7.7% are singletons. The material sequenced was CD4+ T cells sorted from PBMCs, taken 5 days after the yellow fever booster vaccination. All receptors come from a man under 40 who received the YFV17D yellow fever vaccine. Both conserved end residues are part of each CDR3. D genes are given only for firm matches. Expanded clones get a size class; other rows say once, few or many, or leave the size out.

v_gene: TRBV18; d_gene: .; j_gene: TRBJ1-1; abundance: .; CDR3nt: TGTGCCAGCTCACGAAGCATGAACACTGAAGCTTTCTTT; CDR3aa: CASSRSMNTEAFF
v_gene: TRBV7-2; d_gene: TRBD1; j_gene: TRBJ2-7; abundance: many; CDR3nt: TGTGCCAGCAGCGTAACAGGGGGTGTCTCCTACGAGCAGTACTTC; CDR3aa: CASSVTGGVSYEQYF
v_gene: TRBV7-3; d_gene: TRBD1; j_gene: TRBJ2-5; abundance: many; CDR3nt: TGTGCCAGCAGCTTGGGACAGGAAGAGACCCAGTACTTC; CDR3aa: CASSLGQEETQYF
v_gene: TRBV24-1; d_gene: .; j_gene: TRBJ2-5; abundance: .; CDR3nt: TGTGCCACCAGTGATCAGGGAAACCAAGAGACCCAGTACTTC; CDR3aa: CATSDQGNQETQYF
v_gene: TRBV5-1; d_gene: TRBD2; j_gene: TRBJ2-2; abundance: many; CDR3nt: TGCGCCAGCAGCTCCAGCGGGAGCGAAACCGGGGAGCTGTTTTTT; CDR3aa: CASSSSGSETGELFF
v_gene: TRBV7-2; d_gene: .; j_gene: TRBJ1-5; abundance: many; CDR3nt: TGTGCCAGCAGCTTAGTGGGGCCCCAGCATTTT; CDR3aa: CASSLVGPQHF
v_gene: TRBV29-1; d_gene: TRBD2; j_gene: TRBJ2-3; abundance: many; CDR3nt: TGCAGCGTTCTAGCGGGAGAAGATACGCAGTATTTT; CDR3aa: CSVLAGEDTQYF
v_gene: TRBV12-3/TRBV12-4; d_gene: TRBD1; j_gene: TRBJ2-5; abundance: many; CDR3nt: TGTGCCAGCAGTCCCCGACAGGGTGAGCAAGAGACCCAGTACTTC; CDR3aa: CASSPRQGEQETQYF
v_gene: TRBV6-5; d_gene: .; j_gene: TRBJ1-5; abundance: .; CDR3nt: TGTGCCAGCAGTTACAACCTTAATCAGCCCCAGCATTTT; CDR3aa: CASSYNLNQPQHF
v_gene: TRBV6-2/TRBV6-3; d_gene: TRBD2; j_gene: TRBJ2-1; abundance: .; CDR3nt: TGTGCCAGCAAGGGACTAGCGGACGAGAGCTCCTACAATGAGCAGTTCTTC; CDR3aa: CASKGLADESSYNEQFF
v_gene: TRBV6-1; d_gene: .; j_gene: TRBJ2-2; abundance: many; CDR3nt: TGTGCCAGCAGTCCGGGACTCGTACTTGGGACCGGGGAGCTGTTTTTT; CDR3aa: CASSPGLVLGTGELFF
v_gene: TRBV19; d_gene: TRBD2; j_gene: TRBJ2-3; abundance: many; CDR3nt: TGTGCCAGTAGCTTAGCGGGATCGGGCGCAGATACGCAGTATTTT; CDR3aa: CASSLAGSGADTQYF
v_gene: TRBV9; d_gene: TRBD2; j_gene: TRBJ2-2; abundance: many; CDR3nt: TGTGCCAGCAGCGTAGGCTTAGCGGGGAACACCGGGGAGCTGTTTTTT; CDR3aa: CASSVGLAGNTGELFF
v_gene: TRBV29-1; d_gene: .; j_gene: TRBJ2-2; abundance: many; CDR3nt: TGCAGCGTTGACCCTGGGAGAGGGACCGGGGAGCTGTTTTTT; CDR3aa: CSVDPGRGTGELFF
v_gene: TRBV15; d_gene: .; j_gene: TRBJ1-5; abundance: .; CDR3nt: TGTGCCACCAGCAGAGAAAACCCTAGCAATCAGCCCCAGCATTTT; CDR3aa: CATSRENPSNQPQHF
v_gene: TRBV18; d_gene: .; j_gene: TRBJ2-1; abundance: few; CDR3nt: TGTGCCAGCTCACCAATGGCTAAGGGTGATTTGAGTGAGCAGTTCTTC; CDR3aa: CASSPMAKGDLSEQFF
v_gene: TRBV3-1; d_gene: TRBD2; j_gene: TRBJ2-7; abundance: many; CDR3nt: TGTGCCAGCAGCCCACTAGCGGGAGTTAGCGAGCAGTACTTC; CDR3aa: CASSPLAGVSEQYF
v_gene: TRBV7-2; d_gene: TRBD2; j_gene: TRBJ2-7; abundance: .; CDR3nt: TGTGCCAGCAGCCAGTCCCAGGTCGGACTAGCGGCCTACGAGCAGTACTTC; CDR3aa: CASSQSQVGLAAYEQYF
v_gene: TRBV11-2; d_gene: .; j_gene: TRBJ2-2; abundance: many; CDR3nt: TGTGCCAGCAGCTTGCAGGGGTACACCGGGGAGCTGTTTTTT; CDR3aa: CASSLQGYTGELFF
v_gene: TRBV5-1; d_gene: TRBD2; j_gene: TRBJ2-1; abundance: many; CDR3nt: TGCGCCAGCAAACGGGACTATCTAGAAAATGAGCAGTTCTTC; CDR3aa: CASKRDYLENEQFF
v_gene: TRBV7-8; d_gene: .; j_gene: TRBJ2-2; abundance: many; CDR3nt: TGTGCCAGCAGCTTAGAACGAGGGAAGAACACCGGGGAGCTGTTTTTT; CDR3aa: CASSLERGKNTGELFF
v_gene: TRBV20-1; d_gene: TRBD1; j_gene: TRBJ2-4; abundance: many; CDR3nt: TGCAGTGCTAGGACAGGGGTAAACATTCAGTACTTC; CDR3aa: CSARTGVNIQYF
v_gene: TRBV11-2; d_gene: TRBD2; j_gene: TRBJ2-1; abundance: many; CDR3nt: TGTGCCAGCAGCTATACTAGCGGAACCTACAATGAGCAGTTCTTC; CDR3aa: CASSYTSGTYNEQFF
v_gene: TRBV7-2; d_gene: .; j_gene: TRBJ2-7; abundance: many; CDR3nt: TGTGCCAGCAGCTTAGGTTCAGGGACGCTGTACGAGCAGTACTTC; CDR3aa: CASSLGSGTLYEQYF
v_gene: TRBV7-9; d_gene: TRBD1; j_gene: TRBJ2-2; abundance: many; CDR3nt: TGTGCCAGCAGAGCCGGGACAGGGGTTTCCGGGGAGCTGTTTTTT; CDR3aa: CASRAGTGVSGELFF
v_gene: TRBV30; d_gene: .; j_gene: TRBJ2-7; abundance: .; CDR3nt: TGTGCCTGGAGTGGCGCAGAGAGCTACGAGCAGTACTTC; CDR3aa: CAWSGAESYEQYF
v_gene: TRBV10-3; d_gene: .; j_gene: TRBJ1-4; abundance: many; CDR3nt: TGTGCCATCCGGGGCTACCTTGGGGATGAAAAACTGTTTTTT; CDR3aa: CAIRGYLGDEKLFF
v_gene: TRBV5-1; d_gene: .; j_gene: TRBJ2-1; abundance: many; CDR3nt: TGCGCCAGCAGCTTGGGTGTTAGCGGAACCCCCTCCTACAATGAGCAGTTCTTC; CDR3aa: CASSLGVSGTPSYNEQFF
v_gene: TRBV2; d_gene: TRBD2; j_gene: TRBJ2-5; abundance: .; CDR3nt: TGTGCCTTCTGTCCTAGGGGGGGAGTAGCGGGAGAATGGGGAGAGACCCAGTACTTC; CDR3aa: CAFCPRGGVAGEWGETQYF
v_gene: TRBV24-1; d_gene: TRBD2; j_gene: TRBJ2-7; abundance: many; CDR3nt: TGTGCCCGGGGACTAGCGGGAGTCTCCTACGAGCAGTACTTC; CDR3aa: CARGLAGVSYEQYF
v_gene: TRBV18; d_gene: .; j_gene: TRBJ1-5; abundance: many; CDR3nt: TGTGCCAGCTCACGGCATAGCAATCAGCCCCAGCATTTT; CDR3aa: CASSRHSNQPQHF
v_gene: TRBV28; d_gene: .; j_gene: TRBJ1-4; abundance: many; CDR3nt: TGTGCCACCGGCGGGTTGGGTGAAAAACTGTTTTTT; CDR3aa: CATGGLGEKLFF
v_gene: TRBV20-1; d_gene: TRBD1; j_gene: TRBJ1-5; abundance: many; CDR3nt: TGCAGCCTCAAGACAGGGGGAAATAGCAATCAGCCCCAGCATTTT; CDR3aa: CSLKTGGNSNQPQHF
v_gene: TRBV5-1; d_gene: .; j_gene: TRBJ2-7; abundance: many; CDR3nt: TGCGCCAGCAGCTTGGGTCCAGAGCCGACCTACGAGCAGTACTTC; CDR3aa: CASSLGPEPTYEQYF
v_gene: TRBV20-1; d_gene: TRBD2; j_gene: TRBJ2-7; abundance: few; CDR3nt: TGCAGTGCCGTACCGGGACTAGCGGGTTCCTACGAGCAGTACTTC; CDR3aa: CSAVPGLAGSYEQYF
v_gene: TRBV14; d_gene: .; j_gene: TRBJ1-6; abundance: many; CDR3nt: TGTGCCAGCAGCCAAGTCGGGGGCTCCTATAATTCACCCCTCCACTTT; CDR3aa: CASSQVGGSYNSPLHF
v_gene: TRBV14; d_gene: .; j_gene: TRBJ2-3; abundance: many; CDR3nt: TGTGCCAGCAGCTTCAGTATCGGTACGCAGTATTTT; CDR3aa: CASSFSIGTQYF
v_gene: TRBV3-1; d_gene: TRBD1; j_gene: TRBJ2-5; abundance: .; CDR3nt: TGTGCCAGCAGCCCCGACAGGGACGTCCCGGAGACCCAGTACTTC; CDR3aa: CASSPDRDVPETQYF
v_gene: TRBV6-1; d_gene: .; j_gene: TRBJ1-1; abundance: few; CDR3nt: TGTGCCAGCAGTCATAGACTTAGACAGGTTCGGACTGAAGCTTTCTTT; CDR3aa: CASSHRLRQVRTEAFF
v_gene: TRBV11-2; d_gene: TRBD2; j_gene: TRBJ2-1; abundance: .; CDR3nt: TGTGCCAGCAGCGGGGGAGGACTAGCGGGACCTAGCTCCTACAATGAGCAGTTCTTC; CDR3aa: CASSGGGLAGPSSYNEQFF
v_gene: TRBV6-6; d_gene: .; j_gene: TRBJ2-7; abundance: many; CDR3nt: TGTGCCAGCATCGCGGCCGGGAGCTACGAGCAGTACTTC; CDR3aa: CASIAAGSYEQYF
v_gene: TRBV10-3; d_gene: .; j_gene: TRBJ2-1; abundance: many; CDR3nt: TGTGCCATCAGTGAGGGCAGGGGAGCGTACAATGAGCAGTTCTTC; CDR3aa: CAISEGRGAYNEQFF
v_gene: TRBV20-1; d_gene: .; j_gene: TRBJ2-3; abundance: many; CDR3nt: TGCAGTGCATCATATGATACGCAGTATTTT; CDR3aa: CSASYDTQYF
v_gene: TRBV6-1; d_gene: .; j_gene: TRBJ1-6; abundance: many; CDR3nt: TGTGCCAGCCTTCTCCAGGGCCTAAATTCACCCCTCCACTTT; CDR3aa: CASLLQGLNSPLHF
v_gene: TRBV5-1; d_gene: .; j_gene: TRBJ2-1; abundance: many; CDR3nt: TGCGCCAGCAGCCCTTGGACCCGGCAGGGGTGGAATGAGCAGTTCTTC; CDR3aa: CASSPWTRQGWNEQFF
v_gene: TRBV5-3; d_gene: TRBD2; j_gene: TRBJ2-1; abundance: many; CDR3nt: TGTGCCGCTGGGCCCCTCACTAGCGGGCCATACAATGAGCAGTTCTTC; CDR3aa: CAAGPLTSGPYNEQFF
v_gene: TRBV25-1; d_gene: .; j_gene: TRBJ2-1; abundance: many; CDR3nt: TGTGCCAGCAGATGGGGGGAGACGACGGGAAATGAGCAGTTCTTC; CDR3aa: CASRWGETTGNEQFF
v_gene: TRBV11-3; d_gene: .; j_gene: TRBJ2-4; abundance: few; CDR3nt: TGTGCCAGCAGCGAAGACCGAAACATTCAGTACTTC; CDR3aa: CASSEDRNIQYF
v_gene: TRBV20-1; d_gene: .; j_gene: TRBJ1-1; abundance: many; CDR3nt: TGCAATGTTAGGGAAATGACTGAAGCTTTCTTT; CDR3aa: CNVREMTEAFF
v_gene: TRBV7-2; d_gene: TRBD1; j_gene: TRBJ2-7; abundance: many; CDR3nt: TGTGCCAGCACCCAGACAGGGGGCCCCTACGAGCAGTACTTC; CDR3aa: CASTQTGGPYEQYF
v_gene: TRBV5-1; d_gene: TRBD2; j_gene: TRBJ2-7; abundance: many; CDR3nt: TGCGCCAGCAGCTTGGCAGCGGGAGAGGGCGAGCAGTACTTC; CDR3aa: CASSLAAGEGEQYF
v_gene: TRBV11-2; d_gene: .; j_gene: TRBJ2-5; abundance: many; CDR3nt: TGTGCCAGCACCCTACAGGGTGTCGAGACCCAGTACTTC; CDR3aa: CASTLQGVETQYF